The T cell receptor (beta chain) under discussion was sequenced for a study of T cell responses to AZD1222 COVID-19 vaccine. Profiling relied on immunoSEQ multiplex PCR, and the TCRdb table lists in-frame clones only, not all of them. The sample consists of more than 65,000 clones, around four fifths of them appearing once. This CDR3 is 14 amino acids long. Deletions cut 5 bases from V and 3 bases from J, with 11 bases between. In germline, CDR1 is KGHDR, CDR2 SFDVKD. In regard to this clone: Its antigen is not known.

General study results and limits: Clonal diversity was possibly underestimated; the donors were predominantly white British and more often female. Mapped onto spike, vaccine-associated CD4 TCRs spanned it and were dominant at 160-218 and 743-854. Reportedly, nearly half of unique spike TCRs recognized epitopes outside B.1.351/B.1.1.7 mutations.

The chain employs TRBV24-1 and TRBJ2-3; D gene uncertain. Sequencing was performed on peripheral blood, taken on day 0 of AZD1222 vaccination. The receptor was isolated from an adult in good health. The CDR3 is CATSAAVRTDTQYF. The DNA of the CDR3 is TGTGCCACCAGTGCCGCAGTCCGGACAGATACGCAGTATTTT.